The sequence of this T cell receptor beta chain was determined in a study of blood T cell repertoires in COVID-19. Overall study context: There were acute and convalescent COVID-19 samples, and they came from the United States, Italy and Spain. PBMCs, B-cell-depleted T cells, or T cells provided the cDNA or gDNA that made up the material.

The CDR3 consists of 14 residues. The germline V gene encodes CDR1 KGHSH and CDR2 LQKENI. To note about this clone: The junction departs from the called germline gene at one end, perhaps through a read error.

Per the study methods: The assay estimated nucleated cells by amplifying reference gene primers. TCRdb keeps only in-frame clones here, not all; method: immunoSEQ multiplex PCR. That table is the source of V, J and clone size, and D and trimming were worked out from the DNA. The table includes approximately 150,000 clones, 82% detected once. This chain links TRBV18 with TRBJ1-3, with D unresolved. Sequenced material: peripheral blood. This receptor was taken from a woman between 65 and 79 years old with acute or convalescent COVID-19. CDR3 in DNA: TGTGCCAGCTCGCCACCTCTCTCTGGAAACACCATATATTTT. It translates to CASSPPLSGNTIYF. Based on the CDR3 plus reference TRBV18 and TRBJ1-3, the full variable domain is NAGVMQNPRHLVRRRGQEARLRCSPMKGHSHVYWYRQLPEEGLKFMVYLQKENIIDESGMPKERFSAEFPKEGPSILRIQQVVRGDSAAYFCASSPPLSGNTIYFGEGSWLTVV.